The 2 T cell receptor beta chains presented below share a single source sample, sequenced in a study of identical twins. MiXCR, run by TCRdb on the 5' RACE reads, gives a single entry per CDR3 protein. The sample comprises some 900,000 distinct CDR3 sequences, more than 9% of which are singletons, and about 1.5% rests with the top ten. These records were also assigned to another study, of yellow fever vaccine responses in identical twins.

The sequenced material came from PBMCs. Source of these receptors: a woman between 18 and 29 years old in good health.

This clonotype has at least ten counts. The chain recombines TRBV28 with TRBJ2-2; 9 nucleotides match TRBD1. V dropped 6 bases and J dropped 4; count of bases not matched to a gene: 9. The CDR3 runs to 16 residues. Per the germline V gene, CDR1 is MDHEN and CDR2 is SYDVKM. CDR3 DNA: TGTGCCAGCAGCCTGCCGGGACAGGGACTCACCGGGGAGCTGTTTTTT. It encodes CASSLPGQGLTGELFF.

V is TRBV4-1 and J is TRBJ1-2; D call uncertain. Trimming pared 0 bases from V and 4 bases from J, leaving 12 bases between. This CDR3 spans 15 amino acids. Germline assignment: CDR1 MGHRA and CDR2 YSYEKL. The CDR3: CASSQEDEAVYGYTF. The CDR3 nucleotides are TGCGCCAGCAGCCAAGAAGATGAGGCGGTCTATGGCTACACCTTC.